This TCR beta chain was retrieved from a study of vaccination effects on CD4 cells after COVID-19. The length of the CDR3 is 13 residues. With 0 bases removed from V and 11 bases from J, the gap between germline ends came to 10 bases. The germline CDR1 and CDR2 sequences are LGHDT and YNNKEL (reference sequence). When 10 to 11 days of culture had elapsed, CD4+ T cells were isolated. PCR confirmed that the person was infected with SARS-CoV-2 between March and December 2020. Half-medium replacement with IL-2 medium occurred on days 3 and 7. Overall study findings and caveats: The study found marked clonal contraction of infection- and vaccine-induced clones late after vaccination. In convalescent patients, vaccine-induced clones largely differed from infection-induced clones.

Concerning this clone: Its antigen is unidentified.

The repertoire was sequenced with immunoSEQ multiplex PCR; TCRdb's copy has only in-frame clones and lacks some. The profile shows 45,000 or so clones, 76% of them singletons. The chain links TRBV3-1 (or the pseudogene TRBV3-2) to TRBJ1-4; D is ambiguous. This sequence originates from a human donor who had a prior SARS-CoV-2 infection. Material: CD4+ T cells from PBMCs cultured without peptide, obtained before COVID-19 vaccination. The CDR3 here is CASSQDSRSKLFF. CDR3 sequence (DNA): TGTGCCAGCAGCCAAGATTCTAGGTCCAAACTGTTTTTT.